The following is a TCR beta chain sequence with its context. As yet, its antigen is unknown. This entry comes from a study of Ad26.COV2.S vaccination and SARS-CoV-2 variants. On the study more broadly: Donor was one of the participants in the Ad26.COV2.S arm of the COV1001 trial. General observations from the study: The TCR breadth and depth analyses may have produced an underestimate of total T cell responses.

The treatment denotes: some 20 received Ad26.COV2.S at low or high dose, single or two shots; roughly five received placebo; per-sample allocation not given. Day 63 after the first injection of vaccine or placebo was the sampling time. The V end was cut by 5 bases, the J end by 2 bases, with 18 bases between. The CDR3 covers 16 residues. Germline V lookup: CDR1 SGHTA, CDR2 FQGTGA. Clones were sequenced by immunoSEQ multiplex PCR, and TCRdb holds only the in-frame ones, with some missing. The sample shows 300,000 to 350,000 clones, about 88% of them seen only once. The material was peripheral blood, obtained in a trial of Ad26.COV2.S vaccine versus placebo. The sequence was collected from a person between 18 and 65 years old who received the Ad26.COV2.S COVID-19 vaccine or a placebo. The chain joins TRBV7-3 to TRBJ2-5; possible D gene TRBD1, 6 bases. In nucleotides, the CDR3 is TGTGCCAGCAGCCCGTATTTGGGGACAAGACAAGAGACCCAGTACTTC. Amino acid sequence: CASSPYLGTRQETQYF.